These 14 T cell receptor beta chains share one sample of origin, sequenced in a study of T cell responses to AZD1222 COVID-19 vaccine. Some clones are missing from TCRdb's copy, which holds only in-frame ones; the method was immunoSEQ multiplex PCR. The repertoire has around 15,000 clones, roughly four fifths of them found once; the top ten carry roughly two fifths. Sequencing used peripheral blood, obtained 28 days after the second AZD1222 dose. These receptors were obtained from an adult who received the AZD1222 COVID-19 vaccine.

Written as DNA, the CDR3 is TGTGCCAGCAGTTACTTAGCCGGGCAGGGAAGTGGTGAGCAGTTCTTC. Residues: CASSYLAGQGSGEQFF. The chain carries TRBV6-5 and TRBJ2-1; a weak D match, TRBD1 (5 bases). V shed 1 base and J shed 9 bases, with 19 bases lying between them. This CDR3 is 16 amino acids long. The germline V gene encodes CDR1 MNHEY and CDR2 SVGAGI.

The rearrangement joins TRBV19 to TRBJ1-1, with D perhaps TRBD1 (6 bases). Germline assignment: CDR1 LNHDA and CDR2 SQIVND (reference sequence). This CDR3 comprises 13 residues. Trimming took off 3 bases at V and 10 bases at J, with 15 bases between the two ends. CDR3 nucleotide sequence: TGTGCCAGTAGTATGCGGACAGAGTCCCGAGCTTTCTTT. Its translation is CASSMRTESRAFF.

The genes are TRBV20-1 and TRBJ1-1; D remains unclear. Trimming took 3 bases from V and 3 from J, leaving 5 bases between them. Germline CDR1 and CDR2: DFQATT and SNEGSKA (reference sequence). The CDR3 is 11 residues long. In DNA, the CDR3 is TGCAGTGCTAGTCGCGACACTGAAGCTTTCTTT. It translates to CSASRDTEAFF.

The chain couples TRBV7-9 to TRBJ1-6, with unresolved D. Trimming left V 1 base short and J 5 bases short, with 9 bases between. CDR3 size: 15 residues. Germline CDR1 reads SEHNR; CDR2 reads FQNEAQ (reference sequence). CDR3 region: CASSLGGWDNSPLHF. The DNA of the CDR3 is TGTGCCAGCAGCTTAGGGGGATGGGATAATTCACCCCTCCACTTT.

This chain joins TRBV28 and TRBJ2-2; 13 nucleotides match TRBD2. CDR1 is MDHEN, CDR2 SYDVKM, per germline. V dropped 8 bases and J dropped 6; count of bases not matched to a gene: 6. This CDR3 has 15 amino acids. CDR3 sequence reads: CASLTSGRIAGELFF. Written as DNA, the CDR3 is TGTGCCAGCTTGACTAGCGGGAGGATCGCCGGGGAGCTGTTTTTT.

The chain is built from TRBV2 and TRBJ1-2; 7 bases map to TRBD1. The J segment lost 4 bases and the V segment lost 6 bases, leaving 8 bases of the junction unmatched. This CDR3 contains 14 residues. Germline V gene data show CDR1 as SNHLY and CDR2 as FYNNEI. CDR3 amino acids: CASSEQGSSYGYTF. The CDR3 DNA reads TGTGCCAGCAGCGAACAGGGGTCTAGCTATGGCTACACCTTC.

The rearrangement uses TRBV19 and TRBJ2-1, with a possible D match to TRBD2 (5 bases). With 1 base removed from V and 0 bases from J, the gap between germline ends came to 7 bases. Germline CDR1 reads LNHDA; CDR2 reads SQIVND (reference sequence). This CDR3 spans 15 amino acids. The CDR3 sequence: CASSIAGSSYNEQFF. The CDR3 nucleotides are TGTGCCAGTAGTATAGCGGGAAGCTCCTACAATGAGCAGTTCTTC.

V and J are TRBV7-2 and TRBJ2-3, with 7 nucleotides matching TRBD2. The V gene's germline CDR1 is SGHTA and CDR2 FQGNSA. Trimming removed 8 bases from V and 7 bases from J; junction bases left unmatched: 6. The CDR3 contains 12 residues. In DNA form, the CDR3 reads TGTGCCAGCGCCGGGAGGCTGAATACGCAGTATTTT. It codes for CASAGRLNTQYF.

The chain carries TRBV6-6 and TRBJ2-7; TRBD2 is a possible D gene (6 bases). Germline CDR1 is MNHNY and CDR2 is SVGAGI (reference sequence). Trimming cost V 4 bases and J 0 bases, with 10 bases left between them. The CDR3 is made up of 14 amino acids. The CDR3 region has the DNA TGTGCCAGCAGTTTTGTTAGCGGCTCCTACGAGCAGTACTTC. Translated: CASSFVSGSYEQYF.

This chain connects TRBV11-3 to TRBJ2-1; tentatively, D is TRBD2 (6 bases). V lost 0 bases, J lost 7 bases, and 13 bases lay in between. This CDR3 comprises 15 residues. Germline V CDR1 and CDR2: SGHNT, YENEEA. This CDR3 reads CASSLEGGVVNEQFF. The CDR3 DNA is TGTGCCAGCAGCTTAGAAGGAGGGGTGGTTAATGAGCAGTTCTTC.

The chain uses TRBV7-2 and TRBJ2-2; D unclear. V shed 1 base and J shed 0 bases, with 6 bases lying between them. This CDR3 has 15 residues. Germline CDR1 reads SGHTA; CDR2 reads FQGNSA. CDR3 residues: CASSLGQTNTGELFF. The CDR3 nucleotides read TGTGCCAGCAGCTTAGGGCAGACGAACACCGGGGAGCTGTTTTTT.

The V and J genes are TRBV5-1 and TRBJ2-1, with D possibly TRBD2 on 5 matching bases. The CDR3 is made up of 16 amino acids. V gave up 0 bases and J gave up 2 bases, with 12 bases separating them. Germline-derived CDR1 and CDR2 are SGHRS and YFSETQ. Written as DNA, the CDR3 is TGCGCCAGCAGCTTGGCTAGCAGCCCACCCTACAATGAGCAGTTCTTC. Translation gives CASSLASSPPYNEQFF. Drawing the rest from reference TRBV5-1 and TRBJ2-1, the complete variable domain is KAGVTQTPRYLIKTRGQQVTLSCSPISGHRSVSWYQQTPGQGLQFLFEYFSETQRNKGNFPGRFSGRQFSNSRSEMNVSTLELGDSALYLCASSLASSPPYNEQFFGPGTRLTVL.

V and J are TRBV13 and TRBJ1-6; TRBD1 might be the D (5 bases). V lost 1 base, J lost 7 bases, and 8 bases lay in between. Germline V gene data show CDR1 as PRHDT and CDR2 as FYEKMQ (reference sequence). The CDR3 is 14 residues long. The CDR3 coding sequence is TGTGCCAGCAGCTTAGCGCACAGGAATTCACCCCTCCACTTT. Encoded protein: CASSLAHRNSPLHF.

V and J are TRBV19 and TRBJ2-7; 7 bases are a match to TRBD1. The CDR3 sequence is 17 residues long. The V segment lost 3 bases and the J segment 2 bases; nucleotides outside the gene matches: 13. Germline CDR1 and CDR2: LNHDA and SQIVND (reference sequence). The CDR3 nucleotides read TGTGCCAGTAGTATTTCCACTCCCGGGACAGTTACCTACGAGCAGTACTTC. Protein: CASSISTPGTVTYEQYF.